A selection of T cell receptor beta chains follows, all from one sample in a study of cytomegalovirus exposure and HLA in healthy donors. Method: immunoSEQ multiplex PCR; TCRdb's copy keeps in-frame clones and lacks some. The table gives about 190,000 clones; the top ten clones make up 5.5% to 7.5% of it. Specimen: PBMCs. The receptors originated from a man aged 30 to 39 in good health and CMV-seronegative. Both conserved end residues are part of each CDR3. A D gene is named only where the DNA matches it firmly.

CDR3 DNA	CDR3 protein	V gene	D gene	J gene
TGTGCCAGCAGTGCCGACAGTGGGGAATATGAAAAACTGTTTTTT	CASSADSGEYEKLFF	TRBV2	.	TRBJ1-4
TGTGCCAGCAGTTATGACAGTTCCTACGAGCAGTACTTC	CASSYDSSYEQYF	TRBV6-5	.	TRBJ2-7
TGTGCCAGCAGTTTATTCAGGGGTTACACTGAAGCTTTCTTT	CASSLFRGYTEAFF	TRBV27	.	TRBJ1-1
TGCGCCAGCAGTGAAACAGGTCCCTATGGCTACACCTTC	CASSETGPYGYTF	TRBV10-1	.	TRBJ1-2
TGTGCCAGCAGCTTGATGGCGGGTACAAGCACAGATACGCAGTATTTT	CASSLMAGTSTDTQYF	TRBV7-9	.	TRBJ2-3
TGTGCCAGCAGTGCGAAGGGGGGGTCGATCGAGCAGTACTTC	CASSAKGGSIEQYF	TRBV2	.	TRBJ2-7
TGTGCCAGCAGTTACTCCGACAGGCGGGACGAGCAGTACTTC	CASSYSDRRDEQYF	TRBV6-5	.	TRBJ2-7
TGCGCCAGCAGCCCAGGTCAGGCGGGTTCCGAGCAGTACTTC	CASSPGQAGSEQYF	TRBV4-1	.	TRBJ2-7
TGTGCCAGCAGATCCCGGAGTGATCGGGGCTACACCTTC	CASRSRSDRGYTF	TRBV6-4	.	TRBJ1-2
TGTGCCAGCAACCGGGCGCGGGAGGAAGGGGAGACCCAGTACTTC	CASNRAREEGETQYF	TRBV2	TRBD2	TRBJ2-5
TGTGCCAGCAGTTACTCTTGGGACAGGAACACTGAAGCTTTCTTT	CASSYSWDRNTEAFF	TRBV6-5	TRBD1	TRBJ1-1
TGTGCCAGCAGTTCCCCGGGACAGGGGTATACTGAAGCTTTCTTT	CASSSPGQGYTEAFF	TRBV28	TRBD1	TRBJ1-1
TGTGCCAGCGCCCGGGGGAGCGCAACTAATGAAAAACTGTTTTTT	CASARGSATNEKLFF	TRBV6-4	.	TRBJ1-4
TGTGCCAGCAGCTACGAAGGACTAGCGGATCAATACAATGAGCAGTTCTTC	CASSYEGLADQYNEQFF	TRBV5-4	TRBD2	TRBJ2-1
TGTGCCAGCAGCTCCGGGACAGGGCTAGTGGGGAACTATGGCTACACCTTC	CASSSGTGLVGNYGYTF	TRBV7-8	TRBD1	TRBJ1-2
TGTGCCAGCAGCCAAGAGGACGGGGGGCTCTCCTATAATTCACCCCTCCACTTT	CASSQEDGGLSYNSPLHF	TRBV4-2	.	TRBJ1-6
TGTGCCAGTAGGCAGGAGGCCCCCTTGGGTGGCTACACCTTC	CASRQEAPLGGYTF	TRBV19	.	TRBJ1-2
TGTGCCAGCAGCTTAGGGGGGACTAGCGGGAGTAGGTACAATGAGCAGTTCTTC	CASSLGGTSGSRYNEQFF	TRBV7-2	TRBD2	TRBJ2-1
TGTGCCAGCAGTTGGAGGACAGGGGGACCCGGGGAGCTGTTTTTT	CASSWRTGGPGELFF	TRBV6-5	TRBD1	TRBJ2-2
TGCAGCGTTGAAGAGGGGGGAAATCAGCCCCAGCATTTT	CSVEEGGNQPQHF	TRBV29-1	.	TRBJ1-5
TGTGCCAGCTTACACCGGGGAGGCTCCTACGAGCAGTACTTC	CASLHRGGSYEQYF	TRBV2	.	TRBJ2-7
TGCGCCAGCAGCTTGGACTTCTCGTACAATGAGCAGTTCTTC	CASSLDFSYNEQFF	TRBV5-1	.	TRBJ2-1
TGTGCCAGCAGAAGACACCTCTCTGGGGAAAAACTGTTTTTT	CASRRHLSGEKLFF	TRBV6-5	.	TRBJ1-4